A single T cell receptor beta chain is shown here with its context. No antigen is known for it. Per-nucleotide qualities are absent, and no much larger clonotype sits a single base away. This specimen belongs to a study of blood T cell repertoires in COVID-19 (dated by TCRdb to 2018 to 2021). Looking at the study overall: Samples covering the acute and convalescent phases of COVID-19 were provided by collaborators in the United States, Italy and Spain. The material from the prospective study consisted of cDNA or gDNA derived from T cells, B-cell-depleted T cells, or PBMCs. Subjects who had been exposed to COVID-19, were actively infected with it, or had recovered from it provided the deeply sampled blood TCRbeta repertoires that made up the dataset. The repertoires were made available in a free public database intended to serve as a resource for research on the immune response to SARS-CoV-2. Samples came from the ongoing ImmuneRACE study (first 160 participants) plus 1,254 subjects from 6 global collaborators. Sample metadata almost always included a de-identified subject ID, COVID-19 status, age in years and sex. Where available, HLA class I and class II types were obtained from metadata supplied by the sample provider rather than from assay-based typing.

The immunoSEQ Assay, a bias-controlled multiplex PCR, was used to amplify TCRbeta CDR3 regions from genomic DNA. The paper's data handling went like this. Within the assay, amplification of reference gene primers was used to estimate how many nucleated cells each sample contained. Sequence reads were collapsed and filtered to measure the absolute abundance of every unique TCRbeta CDR3 rearrangement. For each sample, productive Simpson clonality was calculated as the square root of Simpson's diversity index across productive rearrangements. TCRdb carries this immuneACCESS record with in-frame sequences only. Its versions omit some clonotypes, under half of them owing to an unresolved V gene in the studies checked, with the rest unexplained. That table is the source of V, J and clone size, and D and trimming were worked out from the DNA. The sample contains about 300,000 clones, 80% to 95% of them found a single time. 0.95% to 1.2% of the sample rests with the top ten.

The V and J ends are trimmed by 8 bases and 0 bases, leaving 9 bases between them. Looking up the germline V gene yields CDR1 MDHEN and CDR2 SYDVKM. Counted from cysteine to phenylalanine, this CDR3 has 13 amino acids. Only the CDR3 portion is preserved as DNA: 39 bases, with reading frame beginning at the first base. Participants in the prospective study were aged roughly 18 to 100 years, lived in 24 United States geographic areas, and enrolled through a virtual design. In the prospective study, cohorts were assigned on the basis of participant-reported clinical history obtained from a screening survey and a study questionnaire. ImmuneRACE Cohort 3 recovered participants were defined by two consecutive negative NP/OP PCR tests, healthcare professional clearance, or symptom resolution. In the prospective study, mobile phlebotomists collected whole blood, serum and a nasopharyngeal or oropharyngeal swab from each participant. Additional blood draws and questionnaires over an approximately 2-month period could optionally be provided by prospective study participants. Prospective study blood samples were shipped either frozen or at room temperature before DNA extraction.

The study at large found these results: Clinical and demographic metadata were provided uncurated, with the amount varying by source and participant.

This receptor was obtained from a woman in her twenties or thirties who had recovered from COVID-19. Recombination joined TRBV28 with TRBJ2-3, with no D gene named confidently. Source material: PBMCs or T cells enriched from blood (not recorded which). The nucleotides are TGTGCCAGCGAGTACCCTAGCACAGATACGCAGTATTTT. Translated, this is CASEYPSTDTQYF.